This TCR beta chain was captured by sequencing in a study of T cells in Graves' hyperthyroidism and ophthalmopathy. This clonotype has a count of ten or more. The antigen is unknown. The length of the CDR3 is 18 residues. J lost 0 bases, V lost 0 bases, and 3 bases had no gene match. CDR1 is SGHRS and CDR2 is YFSETQ in the germline V gene. Study-wide results and caveats: Ophthalmopathy onset followed model prediction by a median roughly 6.5 months.

Stable disease denoted Graves' hyperthyroidism without ophthalmopathy progression within 18 months. Template material for amplifying TCR beta CDR3 regions consisted of RNA transcripts. The TCR CDR3 first-round RT-PCR relied on the HTBI primer set. TCRdb itself ran the multiplex PCR reads through MiXCR, one entry per CDR3 protein. Among about 98,000 distinct CDR3 sequences listed, approximately 40% were seen once. The sequence came from a woman in her 30s with Graves' hyperthyroidism. The chain has TRBV5-1 and TRBJ1-6; TRBD1 agrees at 10 bases. Sequenced input: peripheral blood or thyroid tissue (not recorded which). The CDR3 bases are TGCGCCAGCAGCTTGGGGGACAGGGGAAGCTCCTATAATTCACCCCTCCACTTT. Its protein is CASSLGDRGSSYNSPLHF.